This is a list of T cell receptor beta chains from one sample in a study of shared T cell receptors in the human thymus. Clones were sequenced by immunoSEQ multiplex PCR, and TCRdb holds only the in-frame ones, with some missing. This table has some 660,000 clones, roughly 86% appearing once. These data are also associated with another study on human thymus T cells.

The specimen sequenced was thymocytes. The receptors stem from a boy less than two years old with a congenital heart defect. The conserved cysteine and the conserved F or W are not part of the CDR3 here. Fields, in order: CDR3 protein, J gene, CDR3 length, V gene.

CDR3: ATSGLGTGVSKGGNTIY
J: TRBJ1-3
length: 17
V: TRBV15

CDR3: ATSRDRRREDHEQY
J: TRBJ2-7
length: 14
V: TRBV15

CDR3: ASDPFVAGTGGPYEQY
J: TRBJ2-7
length: 16
V: TRBV7-9

CDR3: ASSLTEYNEKLF
J: TRBJ1-4
length: 12
V: TRBV18

CDR3: ASSWHWTSQETQY
J: TRBJ2-5
length: 13
V: TRBV7-6

CDR3: SVEVGGLYGNTIY
J: TRBJ1-3
length: 13
V: TRBV29-1

CDR3: ASRHRMQGTGETQY
J: TRBJ2-5
length: 14
V: TRBV25-1

CDR3: ASSLGAIRGETQY
J: TRBJ2-5
length: 13
V: TRBV13

CDR3: SVGQGRGTEAF
J: TRBJ1-1
length: 11
V: TRBV29-1

CDR3: ASSEAPGAEETQY
J: TRBJ2-5
length: 13
V: TRBV2

CDR3: ASRGGDRVNTEAF
J: TRBJ1-1
length: 13
V: TRBV2

CDR3: ASSTRGLAGTDTQY
J: TRBJ2-3
length: 14
V: TRBV5-1

CDR3: ASSPSGGMTYEQY
J: TRBJ2-7
length: 13
V: TRBV4-2

CDR3: ASSPSRMDQPQH
J: TRBJ1-5
length: 12
V: TRBV7-2

CDR3: ASLGTGERESEAF
J: TRBJ1-1
length: 13
V: TRBV19

CDR3: ASSPTGRGYNEQF
J: TRBJ2-1
length: 13
V: TRBV7-3

CDR3: SNPGQPYEQY
J: TRBJ2-7
length: 10
V: TRBV29-1

CDR3: ASRVGSRQEENYEQY
J: TRBJ2-7
length: 15
V: TRBV25-1

CDR3: ASSVGPEGLYGYT
J: TRBJ1-2
length: 13
V: TRBV9

CDR3: ASSLDKQGGKNIQY
J: TRBJ2-4
length: 14
V: TRBV5-1

CDR3: ASSVRGTGELF
J: TRBJ2-2
length: 11
V: TRBV19

CDR3: ASSGRGQNYGYT
J: TRBJ1-2
length: 12
V: TRBV6-5

CDR3: ASSQREGTNEKLF
J: TRBJ1-4
length: 13
V: TRBV7-2

CDR3: ASSQDLGGYNEQF
J: TRBJ2-1
length: 13
V: TRBV4-3

CDR3: ASSRTPQGGLQETQY
J: TRBJ2-5
length: 15
V: TRBV4-1

CDR3: ASSYRDRDLNTEAF
J: TRBJ1-1
length: 14
V: TRBV6-5

CDR3: ASSSTYDRQDGTEAF
J: TRBJ1-1
length: 15
V: TRBV7-2

CDR3: ASSHKRTGNNEQF
J: TRBJ2-1
length: 13
V: TRBV6-1

CDR3: ASSLRLPDYNSPLH
J: TRBJ1-6
length: 14
V: TRBV5-5

CDR3: ASSFGRGRLNYNEQF
J: TRBJ2-1
length: 15
V: TRBV7-8

CDR3: ASPGQGNTEAF
J: TRBJ1-1
length: 11
V: TRBV2

CDR3: ATRTSGYNEQF
J: TRBJ2-1
length: 11
V: TRBV15

CDR3: ASSPKVDLAGGTGELF
J: TRBJ2-2
length: 16
V: TRBV7-6

CDR3: ASSQDPRTPTDTQY
J: TRBJ2-3
length: 14
V: TRBV4-3

CDR3: ASSQALGGDRGTDTQY
J: TRBJ2-3
length: 16
V: TRBV4-1

CDR3: ASSRPRRGAGDTGELF
J: TRBJ2-2
length: 16
V: TRBV4-3

CDR3: ASSLTGNTEAF
J: TRBJ1-1
length: 11
V: TRBV7-6

CDR3: ASSYKGNNSPLH
J: TRBJ1-6
length: 12
V: TRBV6-5

CDR3: ASSQAGQGGTTDTQY
J: TRBJ2-3
length: 15
V: TRBV4-3

CDR3: ASSPSAKETQY
J: TRBJ2-5
length: 11
V: TRBV14

CDR3: SVPARGEQY
J: TRBJ2-7
length: 9
V: TRBV20-1

CDR3: ASSIVSGCQPQH
J: TRBJ1-5
length: 12
V: TRBV19

CDR3: AWSVRQGGNQPQH
J: TRBJ1-5
length: 13
V: TRBV30

CDR3: ASSDRGNTEAF
J: TRBJ1-1
length: 11
V: TRBV10-1

CDR3: ASSVAEDFSYNEQF
J: TRBJ2-1
length: 14
V: TRBV9